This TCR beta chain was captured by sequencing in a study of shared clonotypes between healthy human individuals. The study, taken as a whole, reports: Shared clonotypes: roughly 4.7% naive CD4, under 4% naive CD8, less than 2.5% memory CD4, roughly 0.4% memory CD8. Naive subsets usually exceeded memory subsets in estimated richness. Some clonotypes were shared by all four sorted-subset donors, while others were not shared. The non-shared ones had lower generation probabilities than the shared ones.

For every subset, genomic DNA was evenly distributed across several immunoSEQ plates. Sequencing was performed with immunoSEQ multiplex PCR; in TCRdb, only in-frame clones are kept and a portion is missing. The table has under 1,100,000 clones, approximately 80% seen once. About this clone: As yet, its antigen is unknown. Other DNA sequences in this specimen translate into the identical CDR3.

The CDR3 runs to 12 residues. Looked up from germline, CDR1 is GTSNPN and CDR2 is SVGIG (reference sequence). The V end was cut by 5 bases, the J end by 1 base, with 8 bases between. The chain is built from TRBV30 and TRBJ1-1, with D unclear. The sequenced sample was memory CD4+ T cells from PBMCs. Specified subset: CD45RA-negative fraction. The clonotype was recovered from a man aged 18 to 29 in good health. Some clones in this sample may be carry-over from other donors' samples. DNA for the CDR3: TGTGCCTGGGGAGAGGGGAACACTGAAGCTTTCTTT. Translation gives CAWGEGNTEAFF.